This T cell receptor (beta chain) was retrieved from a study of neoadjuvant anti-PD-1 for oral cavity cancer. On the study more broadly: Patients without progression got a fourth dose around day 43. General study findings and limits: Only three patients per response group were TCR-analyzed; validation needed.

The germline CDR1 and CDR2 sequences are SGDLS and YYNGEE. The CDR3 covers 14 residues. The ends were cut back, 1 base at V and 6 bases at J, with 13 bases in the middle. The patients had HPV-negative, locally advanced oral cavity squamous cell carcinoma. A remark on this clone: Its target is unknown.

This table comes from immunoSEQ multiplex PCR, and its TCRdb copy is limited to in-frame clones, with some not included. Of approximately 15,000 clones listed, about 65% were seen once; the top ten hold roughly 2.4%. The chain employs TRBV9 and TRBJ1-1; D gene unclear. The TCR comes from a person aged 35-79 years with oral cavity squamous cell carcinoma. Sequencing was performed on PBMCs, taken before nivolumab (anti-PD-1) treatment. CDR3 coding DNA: TGTGCCAGCAGCGTATCTCCCCACGGGGCTGAAGCTTTCTTT. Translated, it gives CASSVSPHGAEAFF.